This T cell receptor beta chain comes out of a study of cytomegalovirus exposure and HLA in healthy donors. The PCR was carried out with 60 Vbeta primers and 13 Jbeta primers. Original data processing: Later, an analysis found roughly 80 million unique TCR beta chains, and 9.5 million to 11 million of these were shared. Data came from immunoSEQ multiplex PCR; TCRdb stores just in-frame clones and leaves some out. The DNA was the basis for D and trimming; V, J and clone size are from that table. The sample consists of 150,000 to 250,000 clones, 70% to 85% of them appearing once. Samples came from healthy bone marrow donors. Study-level results: Published work reported that the classifier diagnosed cytomegalovirus status with high specificity and sensitivity.

Deletions cut 7 bases from V and 4 bases from J, with 13 bases between. Germline V CDR1 and CDR2: ENHRY, SYGVKD. The CDR3 runs to 14 residues. Worth noting for this clone: Its antigen is undetermined.

V is TRBV10-3 and J is TRBJ2-2, with D maybe TRBD1 (5 bases). The sequenced material came from PBMCs. This TCR was recovered from a boy under 10 years old in good health and CMV-seronegative. CDR3: CAIKTELSTGELFF. The CDR3 nucleotides are TGTGCCATCAAGACAGAACTATCCACCGGGGAGCTGTTTTTT.